These 28 T cell receptor beta chains share one sample of origin, sequenced in a study of T cells of healthy individuals. Each CDR3 protein gets one entry after TCRdb re-called the 5' RACE reads with MiXCR. The sample consists of approximately 89,000 distinct CDR3 sequences, about 5% of them appearing once. These receptors came from a female donor in good health.

V gene TRBV30 combines with J gene TRBJ1-5; D ambiguous. This CDR3 comprises 12 residues. Per germline, CDR1 GTSNPN and CDR2 SVGIG (reference sequence). The V and J ends lost 1 base and 1 base respectively, with 2 bases between them. Written as DNA, the CDR3 is TGTGCCTGGAGTGACAGCAATCAGCCCCAGCATTTT. It specifies CAWSDSNQPQHF.

The chain recombines TRBV14 with TRBJ2-1; TRBD2 matches at 9 bases. The trim removed 0 bases at V and 0 bases at J, leaving 3 bases unmatched. Germline CDR1 SGHDN, CDR2 FVKESK. The CDR3 is 17 amino acids. This CDR3 reads CASSQDILAGSYNEQFF. The CDR3 bases are TGTGCCAGCAGCCAAGATATACTAGCGGGCTCCTACAATGAGCAGTTCTTC.

This clonotype showed up many times. The rearrangement links TRBV20-1 to TRBJ2-6, with a possible D match to TRBD2 (5 bases). V was clipped by 7 bases and J by 1 base, with 11 bases between them. This CDR3 has 14 amino acids. CDR1 DFQATT and CDR2 SNEGSKA come from the germline V gene (reference sequence). The CDR3 spells CSGRGPSGANVLTF. The DNA of the CDR3 is TGCAGTGGGAGAGGGCCATCTGGGGCCAACGTCCTGACTTTC.

This clonotype was found many times. V and J are TRBV25-1 and TRBJ2-1; 12 positions match TRBD2. V lost 5 bases, J lost 6 bases, and 11 bases stayed unmatched. This CDR3 is 17 amino acids long. From germline, CDR1 is MGHDK and CDR2 SYGVNS. The CDR3 nucleotides are TGTGCCAGCAGTACCCCGAAGGCTAGCGGGAGGGTCAATGAGCAGTTCTTC. It encodes CASSTPKASGRVNEQFF.

This clonotype was counted many times. V is TRBV7-9 and J is TRBJ2-5, with D uncertain. The CDR3 runs 13 residues. Trimming took 3 bases from V and 4 from J, leaving 9 bases between them. The V gene's germline CDR1 is SEHNR and CDR2 FQNEAQ (reference sequence). The CDR3 DNA follows: TGTGCCAGCAGCTTTGGGGAAATAGAGACCCAGTACTTC. Amino acid sequence: CASSFGEIETQYF.

Ten or more counts support this clonotype. The rearrangement joins TRBV4-1 to TRBJ2-1, with D perhaps TRBD1 or TRBD2 (6 bases each). From germline, CDR1 is MGHRA and CDR2 YSYEKL. Trimming pared 3 bases from V and 9 bases from J, leaving 15 bases between. The CDR3 sequence is 14 residues long. As DNA, the CDR3 is TGCGCCAGCAGCCAGAAAACGGGGGCCGGTGAGCAGTTCTTC. The encoded protein is CASSQKTGAGEQFF.

The rearrangement links TRBV4-3 to TRBJ2-3; 7 bases agree with TRBD2. The CDR3 is 16 amino acids. V lost 4 bases to trimming and J lost 2 bases; unmatched junction nucleotides: 9. The germline V gene has CDR1 LGHNA and CDR2 YSLEER. CDR3 amino acids: CASSPRLAESTDTQYF. Written as DNA, the CDR3 is TGCGCCAGCAGCCCCCGCCTAGCGGAATCCACAGATACGCAGTATTTT.

This clonotype was found a few times. The chain recombines TRBV6-5 with TRBJ2-5; D is unclear. The CDR3 loop spans 12 amino acids. Germline-derived CDR1 and CDR2 are MNHEY and SVGAGI. V was shortened by 5 bases and J by 5 bases, with 9 bases between the two germline ends. The CDR3 reads CASSTIRETQYF. For the CDR3, the DNA is TGTGCCAGCAGTACGATCCGGGAGACCCAGTACTTC.

This clonotype appeared a few times. The chain has TRBV15 and TRBJ2-1, with D uncertain. The CDR3 covers 14 residues. Trimming removed 1 base at V and 7 bases at J, with 11 bases between. Germline CDR1 LNHNV, CDR2 YYDKDF (reference sequence). DNA of the CDR3: TGTGCCACCAGCAGAGTGCTAGTTGGTAATGAGCAGTTCTTC. Its translation is CATSRVLVGNEQFF.

This clonotype came up many times. The genes are TRBV4-3 and TRBJ2-2, with 8 bases lining up with TRBD2. The CDR3 runs 16 residues. CDR1 and CDR2 (germline): LGHNA, YSLEER. With 2 bases clipped from V and 4 bases from J, the junction kept 6 bases outside the gene matches. CDR3 region: CASSQYGLAATGELFF. The CDR3 DNA is TGCGCCAGCAGCCAATACGGACTAGCAGCCACCGGGGAGCTGTTTTTT.

The chain has TRBV6-5 and TRBJ1-2; D remains unclear. Germline-derived CDR1 and CDR2 are MNHEY and SVGAGI. The length of the CDR3 is 11 residues. V was pared by 8 bases and J by 8 bases, with 12 bases between. In DNA, the CDR3 is TGTGCCAGCCGATTAGGGAAGGGCTACACCTTC. Translation: CASRLGKGYTF.

This clonotype was picked up many times. This sequence joins TRBV18 and TRBJ1-1; the D gene is possibly TRBD1 (5 bases). Trimming removed 0 bases at V and 5 bases at J, with 13 bases between. Germline V gene lookup returns CDR1 KGHSH and CDR2 LQKENI. There are 15 residues in the CDR3. The CDR3 DNA follows: TGTGCCAGCTCACCACCGCTGGAGAAGGGGACTGAAGCTTTCTTT. Translating gives CASSPPLEKGTEAFF.

In this sample, this clonotype turned up many times. The V call is TRBV20-1, the J call TRBJ1-5; D not certain. V was pared by 1 base and J by 0 bases, with 4 bases between. Germline values: CDR1 DFQATT, CDR2 SNEGSKA (reference sequence). CDR3 length: 13 residues. The DNA for the CDR3 is TGCAGTGCTAGAGGCGATAGCAATCAGCCCCAGCATTTT. Amino acids: CSARGDSNQPQHF.

This clonotype was seen more than once but under ten times. The V call is TRBV9, the J call TRBJ1-1, with 7 positions matching TRBD1. After removal of 0 bases from V and 4 bases from J, the junction contained 6 bases not matched to a gene. CDR1 SGDLS and CDR2 YYNGEE come from the germline V gene. The CDR3 has 15 residues. DNA of the CDR3: TGTGCCAGCAGCGTAGTTCCCCAGGGGGTCACTGAAGCTTTCTTT. This encodes CASSVVPQGVTEAFF.

In this sample, this clonotype turned up many times. The rearrangement links TRBV27 to TRBJ2-1; D tentatively fits TRBD1 or TRBD2 (5 bases each). CDR1 is MNHEY and CDR2 is SMNVEV in the germline V gene (reference sequence). V was trimmed by 8 bases and J by 2 bases, leaving 16 bases between them. The CDR3 runs to 15 residues. CDR3 residues: CASRAGTTTYNEQFF. In DNA, the CDR3 is TGTGCCAGCCGTGCCGGGACCACGACCTACAATGAGCAGTTCTTC.

This clonotype was counted ten times or more. CDR3 protein: CASSPWGGVNTGELFF. The CDR3 nucleotides read TGTGCCAGCAGCCCCTGGGGGGGGGTGAACACCGGGGAGCTGTTTTTT. This sequence joins TRBV4-2 and TRBJ2-2, with TRBD2 matching 7 bases. This CDR3 has 16 amino acids. The trim removed 4 bases at V and 1 base at J, leaving 6 bases unmatched. Germline values: CDR1 LGHNA, CDR2 YNFKEQ.

This clonotype was found many times. The rearrangement joins TRBV2 to TRBJ2-1; the match to TRBD1 covers 9 bases. Trimming removed 5 bases from V and 12 bases from J; junction bases left unmatched: 5. Germline V gene data show CDR1 as SNHLY and CDR2 as FYNNEI. CDR3 length equals 12 residues. DNA of the CDR3: TGTGCCAGCAGTCCTACAGGGGGCGCGCAGTTCTTC. As protein: CASSPTGGAQFF.

This clonotype has a count of ten or more. At one boundary the junction diverges from the germline segment, which might be a read error. The chain uses TRBV7-7 and TRBJ2-2; D possibly corresponds to TRBD1 (6 bases). Germline CDR1 reads SSHAT; CDR2 reads FNYEAQ (reference sequence). The CDR3 totals 13 residues. CDR3 in DNA: TGTGCTAGCAGCCGAGACCGGGACAGGGAGCTGTTTTTT. Its protein is CASSRDRDRELFF.

This clonotype has at least ten counts. The chain carries TRBV11-2 and TRBJ1-5, with D uncertain. The CDR3 is 13 amino acids. The germline V gene has CDR1 SGHAT and CDR2 FQNNGV. V dropped 6 bases and J dropped 3 bases, with 9 bases sitting between them. The CDR3 spells CASSSHLNQPQHF. The CDR3 DNA reads as TGTGCCAGCAGTTCCCACCTCAATCAGCCCCAGCATTTT.

This clonotype was counted ten times or more. The V call is TRBV9, the J call TRBJ2-1; 8 bases are a match to TRBD2. Germline V gene data show CDR1 as SGDLS and CDR2 as YYNGEE. CDR3 length: 14 amino acids. Germline trimming cut 0 bases from V and 5 bases from J; bases unmatched to any gene: 1. The CDR3 here is CASSVGGGHNEQFF. CDR3 bases: TGTGCCAGCAGCGTAGGCGGGGGGCACAATGAGCAGTTCTTC.

In its sample, this clonotype was seen many times. The chain employs TRBV29-1 and TRBJ2-1; tentative D call: TRBD2 (6 bases). This CDR3 region has 12 residues. The V and J ends lost 4 bases and 7 bases respectively, with 11 bases between them. Germline CDR1 and CDR2: SQVTM and ANQGSEA. CDR3 loop: CSVAGTSNEQFF. DNA for the CDR3: TGCAGCGTTGCCGGGACTTCGAATGAGCAGTTCTTC.

This clonotype was detected many times. The chain is built from TRBV24-1 and TRBJ2-5; possible D gene TRBD2, 6 bases. CDR3 size: 17 residues. Germline CDR1 is KGHDR and CDR2 is SFDVKD. V lost 3 bases, J lost 3 bases, and 19 bases lay in between. CDR3 protein: CATSDPNVPTREETQYF. CDR3 coding DNA: TGTGCCACCAGTGATCCCAATGTACCGACTAGGGAAGAGACCCAGTACTTC.

The gene calls are TRBV2 and TRBJ2-3, with 7 bases lining up with TRBD1. The CDR3 loop spans 14 amino acids. With V trimmed by 4 bases and J by 0 bases, 1 base remained unmatched. Germline lookup yields CDR1 SNHLY and CDR2 FYNNEI. Here the CDR3 reads CASSADRSTDTQYF. CDR3 bases: TGTGCCAGCAGTGCGGACAGGAGCACAGATACGCAGTATTTT.

This clonotype was seen repeatedly, ten times or more. The V call is TRBV28, the J call TRBJ2-3; 8 positions match TRBD2. Germline V gene lookup returns CDR1 MDHEN and CDR2 SYDVKM. V shed 3 bases and J 2 bases; nucleotides not matched to a gene: 7. This CDR3 region has 16 residues. The DNA for the CDR3 is TGTGCCAGCAGTTTGTCACTAGCGGAGGCCACAGATACGCAGTATTTT. It translates to CASSLSLAEATDTQYF.

This clonotype was counted ten times or more. V usage is TRBV27 and J usage is TRBJ1-4; D call uncertain. Trimming removed 2 bases from V and 8 bases from J, with 15 bases in between. The CDR3 covers 15 residues. Germline values: CDR1 MNHEY, CDR2 SMNVEV (reference sequence). CDR3 amino acids: CASSLAEGREEKLFF. CDR3 sequence (DNA): TGTGCCAGCAGTTTAGCGGAAGGTCGGGAGGAAAAACTGTTTTTT.

In its sample, this clonotype was seen many times. V usage is TRBV7-8 and J usage is TRBJ1-1; D is unclear. Germline-derived CDR1 and CDR2 are SGHVS and FQNEAQ. Between the trimmed V and J ends, which lost 5 bases and 0 bases, there was a span of 16 bases. The CDR3 loop spans 16 amino acids. Here the CDR3 DNA reads TGTGCCAGCAGCATGCCCCTTGGGTTACTGAACACTGAAGCTTTCTTT. It yields the protein CASSMPLGLLNTEAFF.

The chain has TRBV7-2 and TRBJ1-6; D may be TRBD1 (5 bases). The CDR3 extends over 19 amino acids. CDR1 is SGHTA and CDR2 is FQGNSA in the germline V gene. V shed 1 base and J shed 0 bases, with 16 bases lying between them. The CDR3 region has the DNA TGTGCCAGCAGCTTAGTCCCGGGGCCGTTCAGCTCCTATAATTCACCCCTCCACTTT. Translating it yields CASSLVPGPFSSYNSPLHF.

V and J are TRBV29-1 and TRBJ2-2; D call uncertain. The V end lost 4 bases, the J end lost 7 bases, and 10 bases lay between the germline ends. This CDR3 region has 12 residues. In germline, CDR1 is SQVTM, CDR2 ANQGSEA. The CDR3 nucleotides read TGCAGCGTTGGTCTGGGGTTCGGGGAGCTGTTTTTT. Translated: CSVGLGFGELFF.